The 10 T cell receptor beta chains given below trace back to one sample, sequenced in a study of cytomegalovirus exposure and HLA in healthy donors. In the PCR, 60 Vbeta and 13 Jbeta primers were used. Method: immunoSEQ multiplex PCR; TCRdb's copy keeps in-frame clones and lacks some. Altogether about 200,000 clones are present, about 70% being singletons, with the ten largest covering 2.5% to 3%. Material: PBMCs. The receptors were gathered from a man between 40 and 49 years old in good health and CMV-seropositive.

This clone appeared once. V gene TRBV2 combines with J gene TRBJ2-1; 8 bases align to TRBD2. The CDR3 spans 15 residues. J was trimmed by 9 bases and V by 6 bases; bases with no gene match: 13. Per the germline V gene, CDR1 is SNHLY and CDR2 is FYNNEI. CDR3 nucleotide sequence: TGTGCCAGCAGCGAACCCCGAGCGGGGGTCAGTGAGCAGTTCTTC. Protein sequence: CASSEPRAGVSEQFF.

This chain links TRBV2 with TRBJ1-1; D not resolved. The germline CDR1 and CDR2 sequences are SNHLY and FYNNEI. V was clipped by 3 bases and J by 1 base, with 6 bases between them. CDR3 length: 13 residues. The CDR3 bases are TGTGCCAGCAGTGATGTCCAGAACACTGAAGCTTTCTTT. Its protein is CASSDVQNTEAFF.

The genes are TRBV29-1 and TRBJ2-1; TRBD1 is a possible D gene (5 bases). Germline CDR1 is SQVTM and CDR2 is ANQGSEA. The CDR3 length is 16 residues. Trimming took 0 bases from V and 0 from J, leaving 12 bases between them. The chain's CDR3 is CSVEDLGASSYNEQFF. The CDR3 DNA is TGCAGCGTTGAAGATTTAGGGGCCAGCTCCTACAATGAGCAGTTCTTC.

Only a few counts were recorded for this clone. The chain recombines TRBV7-8 with TRBJ2-1; 9 bases are a match to TRBD2. J lost 7 bases, V lost 4 bases, and 14 bases had no gene match. The CDR3 loop spans 17 amino acids. Germline V gene lookup returns CDR1 SGHVS and CDR2 FQNEAQ. The CDR3 nucleotides read TGTGCCAGCAGCTCCCGTGATAGCGGGGGCCCAGAAAATGAGCAGTTCTTC. It encodes CASSSRDSGGPENEQFF.

The rearrangement uses TRBV2 and TRBJ2-5; possibly TRBD2 for D (5 bases). V lost 8 bases to trimming and J lost 7 bases, with 14 bases between them. The CDR3 contains 12 residues. From germline, CDR1 is SNHLY and CDR2 FYNNEI. CDR3 region: CASVGGKGTQYF. CDR3 sequence (DNA): TGTGCCAGCGTCGGAGGAAAAGGGACCCAGTACTTC.

The chain combines TRBV5-4 with TRBJ2-3; 7 nucleotides align to TRBD2. The V segment lost 3 bases and the J segment 2 bases; nucleotides outside the gene matches: 9. The germline V gene has CDR1 SGHNT and CDR2 YYREEE (reference sequence). The CDR3 has 16 residues. The CDR3 sequence is CASSYLGGSNTDTQYF. In DNA form, the CDR3 reads TGTGCCAGCAGCTACCTCGGGGGGTCCAACACAGATACGCAGTATTTT.

The chain combines TRBV5-5 with TRBJ2-5, with 9 nucleotides matching TRBD2. CDR1 SGHKS and CDR2 YYEKEE come from the germline V gene (reference sequence). The CDR3 loop spans 18 amino acids. Losses at the gene ends were 0 bases for V and 5 bases for J; bases not matched to a gene: 14. The CDR3 protein is CASSLGAAGGGAVETQYF. CDR3 DNA: TGTGCCAGCAGCTTGGGGGCCGCCGGCGGGGGGGCCGTGGAGACCCAGTACTTC.

V and J are TRBV14 and TRBJ1-2, with D unresolved. Trimming removed 4 bases at V and 4 bases at J, with 13 bases between. This CDR3 is built from 14 residues. CDR1 and CDR2 (germline): SGHDN, FVKESK. The CDR3 bases are TGTGCCAGCAGCCCTGTGCTTGAGAGCTATGGCTACACCTTC. As protein: CASSPVLESYGYTF.

This rearrangement joins TRBV5-1 to TRBJ2-2, with 8 bases aligning to TRBD1. The germline V gene has CDR1 SGHRS and CDR2 YFSETQ. This CDR3 contains 15 residues. With V trimmed by 5 bases and J by 0 bases, 3 bases remained unmatched. The CDR3 is CASRPGGSNTGELFF. CDR3 bases: TGCGCCAGCAGACCAGGGGGCTCGAACACCGGGGAGCTGTTTTTT.

This clone came up a few times. Here the CDR3 DNA reads TGTGCCAGCAGTGTACAGTCCAAAAACAACTATGGCTACACCTTC. It yields the protein CASSVQSKNNYGYTF. The genes are TRBV6-1 and TRBJ1-2; D gene unclear. The CDR3 covers 15 residues. Germline lookup yields CDR1 MNHNS and CDR2 SASEGT. V gave up 4 bases and J gave up 2 bases, with 14 bases separating them.